One sample yielded the 9 T cell receptor beta chains listed below, sequenced in a study of blood T cell repertoires in COVID-19 (dated by TCRdb to 2019 to 2021). Libraries were made using the immunoSEQ multiplex PCR assay. Here the immuneACCESS table is served through TCRdb, limited to in-frame sequences with V and J called. Missing clones are a known gap in these copies; in checked studies unresolved V genes cover under half, and the rest lacks a known reason. For this sample there are approximately 45,000 clones; 70% to 85% appear just once. 13% to 15% of the sample comes from the top ten. Sequenced sample: peripheral blood. The origin of the receptors is a human donor in a cohort sampled during active COVID-19.

The chain recombines TRBV11-2 with TRBJ1-2; a weak D match, TRBD1 (5 bases). Germline V gene data show CDR1 as SGHAT and CDR2 as FQNNGV. V lost 0 bases and J 7 bases, leaving 12 bases between the germline ends. The CDR3 extends over 14 amino acids. Here the CDR3 reads CASSLERGMGGYTF. The CDR3 nucleotides read TGTGCCAGCAGCTTAGAAAGGGGAATGGGTGGCTACACCTTC.

The rearrangement links TRBV13 to TRBJ2-7, with 7 nucleotides matching TRBD1. V lost 5 bases, J lost 6 bases, and 10 bases stayed unmatched. Germline V gives CDR1 PRHDT, CDR2 FYEKMQ (reference sequence). The CDR3 extends over 14 amino acids. The chain's CDR3 is CASSTRTGRGEQYF. The CDR3 DNA follows: TGTGCCAGCAGCACCCGGACAGGTAGGGGCGAGCAGTACTTC.

V gene TRBV5-1 combines with J gene TRBJ2-5; possibly TRBD2 for D (5 bases). Germline CDR1 SGHRS, CDR2 YFSETQ. The V end was cut by 0 bases, the J end by 5 bases, with 14 bases between. The CDR3 consists of 15 residues. CDR3: CASSLAEGHRETQYF. As DNA, the CDR3 is TGCGCCAGCAGCTTGGCCGAGGGTCACCGGGAGACCCAGTACTTC.

This chain joins TRBV7-2 and TRBJ2-2, with 8 nucleotides matching TRBD2. Germline-derived CDR1 and CDR2 are SGHTA and FQGNSA. V gave up 7 bases and J gave up 7 bases; unmatched junction bases: 14. CDR3 size: 16 residues. The DNA for the CDR3 is TGTGCCAGCACCCTTTGGACTAGCCGGAAGGGCGGGGAGCTGTTTTTT. Its protein is CASTLWTSRKGGELFF. The full variable domain, its missing parts supplied by reference TRBV7-2 and TRBJ2-2, is GAGVSQSPSNKVTEKGKDVELRCDPISGHTALYWYRQSLGQGLEFLIYFQGNSAPDKSGLPSDRFSAERTGGSVSTLTIQRTQQEDSAVYLCASTLWTSRKGGELFFGEGSRLTVL.

The chain carries TRBV9 and TRBJ1-1, with 12 bases aligning to TRBD1. Germline CDR1 SGDLS, CDR2 YYNGEE. The V gene end was trimmed by 4 bases and the J gene end by 3 bases; junction bases not matched to a gene: 10. This CDR3 is built from 17 residues. Here the CDR3 DNA reads TGTGCCAGCAGCCTCCGGGACAGGGGGCTTTGGGACACTGAAGCTTTCTTT. This gives the protein CASSLRDRGLWDTEAFF.

The rearrangement uses TRBV5-1 and TRBJ1-2; a possible D gene is TRBD1 (5 bases). Germline CDR1 and CDR2: SGHRS and YFSETQ. There are 15 residues in the CDR3. The ends were cut back, 0 bases at V and 4 bases at J, with 13 bases in the middle. The CDR3 sequence: CASSLDFQGFYGYTF. The DNA for the CDR3 is TGCGCCAGCAGCTTGGACTTCCAGGGATTCTATGGCTACACCTTC.

This chain joins TRBV7-3 and TRBJ2-1, with D unresolved. The germline V gene encodes CDR1 SGHTA and CDR2 FQGTGA. The CDR3 has 14 amino acids. V was cut by 1 base and J by 6 bases, with 10 bases left in between. This CDR3 reads CASSLNARLNEQFF. The CDR3 coding sequence is TGTGCCAGCAGCTTAAACGCCAGGCTCAATGAGCAGTTCTTC. Variable domain in full (rest from reference TRBV7-3 and TRBJ2-1): GAGVSQTPSNKVTEKGKYVELRCDPISGHTALYWYRQSLGQGPEFLIYFQGTGAADDSGLPNDRFFAVRPEGSVSTLKIQRTERGDSAVYLCASSLNARLNEQFFGPGTRLTVL.

This clone has just one count. The chain combines TRBV5-5 with TRBJ1-1; no definite D call. This CDR3 is built from 13 residues. From germline, CDR1 is SGHKS and CDR2 YYEKEE (reference sequence). Trimming took 1 base from V and 5 from J, leaving 9 bases between them. CDR3 loop: CASSLPGITEAFF. CDR3 in DNA: TGTGCCAGCAGCTTGCCGGGGATTACTGAAGCTTTCTTT.

This clone has more than one count but fewer than ten. The chain recombines TRBV19 with TRBJ1-5; TRBD1 might be the D (6 bases). This CDR3 region has 13 residues. Germline V gene lookup returns CDR1 LNHDA and CDR2 SQIVND (reference sequence). The germline V and J ends were trimmed by 6 bases and 3 bases, with 9 bases remaining between them. CDR3 in amino acids: CASRRGYNQPQHF. CDR3 in DNA: TGTGCCAGTAGAAGGGGGTACAATCAGCCCCAGCATTTT.